Below are 15 T cell receptor beta chains sequenced from a single sample in a study of cytotoxic CD8 clonotypes in ibrutinib-treated CLL. The method was immunoSEQ multiplex PCR; TCRdb's version includes in-frame clones alone and lacks a portion of them. The table lists 100,000 to 150,000 clones, approximately 85% of them singletons. Here the sequenced sample was PBMCs, taken after 24 months of ibrutinib treatment. These receptors were taken from a human donor with chronic lymphocytic leukemia.

The chain couples TRBV7-9 to TRBJ2-2; 7 bases map to TRBD1. The germline V gene has CDR1 SEHNR and CDR2 FQNEAQ (reference sequence). V was pared by 6 bases and J by 1 base, with 5 bases of the junction left unmatched. The CDR3 totals 15 residues. The CDR3 bases are TGTGCCAGCAGGAGACGGGACAGGAACACCGGGGAGCTGTTTTTT. Its protein product is CASRRRDRNTGELFF.

The chain is built from TRBV28 and TRBJ2-7; TRBD1 is a possible D gene (6 bases). Trimming pared 6 bases from V and 3 bases from J, leaving 18 bases between. Germline loops: CDR1 MDHEN, CDR2 SYDVKM. The CDR3 contains 15 residues. Written as DNA, the CDR3 is TGTGCCAGCAGCCAACCGGGACATATAGACTACGAGCAGTACTTC. The encoded protein is CASSQPGHIDYEQYF.

The chain recombines TRBV7-2 with TRBJ2-2; D assignment may be TRBD1 or TRBD2 (5 bases each). The ends were cut back, 2 bases at V and 3 bases at J, with 7 bases in the middle. CDR1 and CDR2 (germline): SGHTA, FQGNSA. The CDR3 extends over 14 amino acids. The CDR3 DNA is TGTGCCAGCAGCTTACAGGGAGACACCGGGGAGCTGTTTTTT. Its translation: CASSLQGDTGELFF.

This chain joins TRBV10-1 and TRBJ2-1; unclear D gene. V was shortened by 2 bases and J by 2 bases, with 13 bases between the two germline ends. CDR3 length: 16 residues. Germline-derived CDR1 and CDR2 are WNHNN and SYGVQD (reference sequence). The CDR3 bases are TGCGCCAGCAGTGAGGTAAGGGCTCGTACCTACAATGAGCAGTTCTTC. As protein: CASSEVRARTYNEQFF.

This clone has only a few counts. The chain is built from TRBV6-1 and TRBJ1-4, with 9 positions matching TRBD1. The germline V gene has CDR1 MNHNS and CDR2 SASEGT. J was trimmed by 8 bases and V by 7 bases; bases with no gene match: 8. This CDR3 has 14 residues. CDR3 in DNA: TGTGCCAGCAAAACAGGGGGCCCCTTCGAAAAACTGTTTTTT. Encoded protein: CASKTGGPFEKLFF.

This chain links TRBV19 with TRBJ2-3; D unclear. V was clipped by 1 base and J by 4 bases, with 6 bases between them. CDR1 and CDR2 (germline): LNHDA, SQIVND (reference sequence). The CDR3 consists of 13 residues. CDR3: CASSIASADTQYF. CDR3 sequence (DNA): TGTGCCAGTAGTATAGCGTCCGCAGATACGCAGTATTTT. Full variable domain (remainder filled in from reference TRBV19 and TRBJ2-3): DGGITQSPKYLFRKEGQNVTLSCEQNLNHDAMYWYRQDPGQGLRLIYYSQIVNDFQKGDIAEGYSVSREKKESFPLTVTSAQKNPTAFYLCASSIASADTQYFGPGTRLTVL.

This clone showed up just a few times. The rearrangement uses TRBV19 and TRBJ2-7; 9 nucleotides agree with TRBD2. The CDR3 contains 15 residues. Germline V lookup: CDR1 LNHDA, CDR2 SQIVND (reference sequence). V shed 5 bases, J shed 6 bases, and the junction held 11 bases outside the gene matches. CDR3 amino acids: CASSGRAGGVGEQYF. The CDR3 bases are TGTGCCAGTAGTGGACGAGCGGGAGGTGTTGGCGAGCAGTACTTC. Full variable domain (outside the CDR3, taken from reference TRBV19 and TRBJ2-7): DGGITQSPKYLFRKEGQNVTLSCEQNLNHDAMYWYRQDPGQGLRLIYYSQIVNDFQKGDIAEGYSVSREKKESFPLTVTSAQKNPTAFYLCASSGRAGGVGEQYFGPGTRLTVT.

The chain carries TRBV4-2 and TRBJ2-5; 10 nucleotides align to TRBD2. The junction had 14 bases not matched to a gene; V was cut back by 6 bases and J by 4 bases. The CDR3 extends over 17 amino acids. Germline CDR1 and CDR2: LGHNA and YNFKEQ. The CDR3 here is CASSALTLAGVSETQYF. CDR3 nucleotide sequence: TGTGCCAGCAGTGCACTGACGCTAGCGGGGGTGTCAGAGACCCAGTACTTC.

The chain recombines TRBV10-3 with TRBJ1-5; the D is unclear. The V end was cut by 0 bases, the J end by 7 bases, with 4 bases between. The V gene's germline CDR1 is ENHRY and CDR2 SYGVKD. The CDR3 has 12 residues. CDR3 sequence reads: CAISESGQPQHF. The CDR3 coding sequence is TGTGCCATCAGTGAGTCTGGCCAGCCCCAGCATTTT.

This clone was counted a few times. This chain uses TRBV7-2 with TRBJ2-2; D may correspond to TRBD1 or TRBD2 (5 bases each). Germline V gives CDR1 SGHTA, CDR2 FQGNSA. V lost 7 bases to trimming and J lost 5 bases, with 11 bases between them. CDR3 size: 13 residues. CDR3 DNA sequence: TGTGCCAGCAAGCCTGGGGGTACCGGGGAGCTGTTTTTT. The encoded protein is CASKPGGTGELFF.

The table lists this clone with a count of one. The rearrangement links TRBV19 to TRBJ2-3, with D possibly TRBD1 on 6 matching bases. Looked up from germline, CDR1 is LNHDA and CDR2 is SQIVND (reference sequence). The CDR3 length is 14 residues. V was clipped by 7 bases and J by 6 bases, with 17 bases between them. This CDR3 is CASNPEDSWDTQYF. In nucleotides, the CDR3 is TGTGCCAGTAACCCCGAGGACAGCTGGGATACGCAGTATTTT.

The chain joins TRBV7-9 to TRBJ2-5; weak D call: TRBD2 (5 bases). The CDR3 is 14 residues long. The V gene's germline CDR1 is SEHNR and CDR2 FQNEAQ (reference sequence). Trimming took 3 bases from V and 5 from J, leaving 13 bases between them. The CDR3 spells CASSFASRQETQYF. The DNA for the CDR3 is TGTGCCAGCAGCTTCGCTAGCAGGCAGGAGACCCAGTACTTC. Looking up the rest from reference TRBV7-9 and TRBJ2-5 gives the full variable domain: DTGVSQNPRHKITKRGQNVTFRCDPISEHNRLYWYRQTLGQGPEFLTYFQNEAQLEKSRLLSDRFSAERPKGSFSTLEIQRTEQGDSAMYLCASSFASRQETQYFGPGTRLLVL.

In its sample, this clone was seen once. The chain links TRBV7-2 to TRBJ2-1, with 9 bases identical to TRBD2. Germline values: CDR1 SGHTA, CDR2 FQGNSA. V lost 5 bases, J lost 4 bases, and 9 bases stayed unmatched. The CDR3 has 16 amino acids. CDR3 in DNA: TGTGCCAGCAGCCCCCGGGGGGCGGGGGGGTACAATGAGCAGTTCTTC. Its protein product is CASSPRGAGGYNEQFF.

The genes are TRBV9 and TRBJ2-7; 9 nucleotides agree with TRBD1. The junction had 6 bases not matched to a gene; V was cut back by 0 bases and J by 5 bases. Germline loops: CDR1 SGDLS, CDR2 YYNGEE. The CDR3 totals 15 residues. CDR3 nucleotides: TGTGCCAGCAGCGTAGGGGACAGGGAATTCCACGAGCAGTACTTC. Amino acid sequence: CASSVGDREFHEQYF.

V usage is TRBV7-3 and J usage is TRBJ2-2; 8 bases fit TRBD1. The V and J ends lost 0 bases and 7 bases, in that order; junction bases with no gene match: 7. Germline CDR1 is SGHTA and CDR2 is FQGTGA. The CDR3 sequence is 16 residues long. CDR3 sequence: CASSLTWGTGGGELFF. CDR3 coding DNA: TGTGCCAGCAGCTTAACGTGGGGGACAGGTGGCGGGGAGCTGTTTTTT.